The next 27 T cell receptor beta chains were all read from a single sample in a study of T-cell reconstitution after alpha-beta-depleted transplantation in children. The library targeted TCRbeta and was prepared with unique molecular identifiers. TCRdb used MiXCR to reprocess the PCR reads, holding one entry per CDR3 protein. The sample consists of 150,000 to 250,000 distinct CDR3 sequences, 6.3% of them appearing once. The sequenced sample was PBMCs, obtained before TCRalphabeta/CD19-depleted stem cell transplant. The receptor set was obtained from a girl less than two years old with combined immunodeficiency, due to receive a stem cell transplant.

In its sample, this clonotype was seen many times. As DNA, the CDR3 is TGCGCCAGCAGCCAAGGTTATACTGGGGACTACGAGCAGTACTTC. Its protein is CASSQGYTGDYEQYF. This chain links TRBV4-3 with TRBJ2-7; D is undetermined. The germline V gene has CDR1 LGHNA and CDR2 YSLEER. The CDR3 has 15 amino acids. V was trimmed by 1 base and J by 3 bases, leaving 13 bases between them.

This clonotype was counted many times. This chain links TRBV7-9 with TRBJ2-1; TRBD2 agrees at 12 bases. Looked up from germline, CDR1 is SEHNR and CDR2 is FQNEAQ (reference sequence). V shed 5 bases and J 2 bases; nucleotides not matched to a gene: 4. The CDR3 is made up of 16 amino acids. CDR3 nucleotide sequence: TGTGCCAGCAGCAGGACTAGCGGGACACCCTACAATGAGCAGTTCTTC. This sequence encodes CASSRTSGTPYNEQFF.

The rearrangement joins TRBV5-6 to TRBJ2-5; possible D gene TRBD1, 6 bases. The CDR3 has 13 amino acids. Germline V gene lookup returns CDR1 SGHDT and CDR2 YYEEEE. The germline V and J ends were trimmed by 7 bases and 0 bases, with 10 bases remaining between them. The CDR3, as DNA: TGTGCCAGCCTCAGGGACAACCAAGAGACCCAGTACTTC. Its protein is CASLRDNQETQYF.

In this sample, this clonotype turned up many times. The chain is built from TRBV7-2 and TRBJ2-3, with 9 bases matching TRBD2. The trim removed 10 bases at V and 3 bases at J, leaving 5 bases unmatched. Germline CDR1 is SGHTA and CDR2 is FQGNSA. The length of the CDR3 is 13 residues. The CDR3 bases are TGTGCCACAAAGCTAGCGGGGACAGATACGCAGTATTTT. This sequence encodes CATKLAGTDTQYF. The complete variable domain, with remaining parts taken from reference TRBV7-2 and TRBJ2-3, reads GAGVSQSPSNKVTEKGKDVELRCDPISGHTALYWYRQSLGQGLEFLIYFQGNSAPDKSGLPSDRFSAERTGGSVSTLTIQRTQQEDSAVYLCATKLAGTDTQYFGPGTRLTVL.

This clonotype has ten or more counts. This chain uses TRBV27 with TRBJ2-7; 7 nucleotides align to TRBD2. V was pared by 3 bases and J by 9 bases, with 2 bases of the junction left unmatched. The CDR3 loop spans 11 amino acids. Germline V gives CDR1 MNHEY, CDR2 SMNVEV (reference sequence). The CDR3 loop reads CASSFGEGQYF. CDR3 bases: TGTGCCAGCAGTTTCGGGGAGGGGCAGTACTTC.

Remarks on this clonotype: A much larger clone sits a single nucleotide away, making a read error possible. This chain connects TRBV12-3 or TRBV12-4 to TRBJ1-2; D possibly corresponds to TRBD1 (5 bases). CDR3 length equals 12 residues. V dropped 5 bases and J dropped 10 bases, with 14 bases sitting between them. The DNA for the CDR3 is TGTGCCAGCAGTCCGGGGACCAGGGACTACACCTTC. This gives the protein CASSPGTRDYTF.

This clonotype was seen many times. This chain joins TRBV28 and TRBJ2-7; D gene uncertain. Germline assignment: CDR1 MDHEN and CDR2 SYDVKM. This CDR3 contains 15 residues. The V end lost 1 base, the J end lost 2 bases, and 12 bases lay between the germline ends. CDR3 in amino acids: CASSLSPGTTYEQYF. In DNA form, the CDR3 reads TGTGCCAGCAGTTTATCCCCAGGTACCACCTACGAGCAGTACTTC.

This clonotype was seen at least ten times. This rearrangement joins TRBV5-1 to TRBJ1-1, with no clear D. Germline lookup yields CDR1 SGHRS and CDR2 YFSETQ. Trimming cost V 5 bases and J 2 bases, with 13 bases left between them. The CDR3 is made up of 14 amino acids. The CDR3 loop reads CASRPATHNTEAFF. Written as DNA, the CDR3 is TGCGCCAGCAGACCAGCTACCCATAACACTGAAGCTTTCTTT.

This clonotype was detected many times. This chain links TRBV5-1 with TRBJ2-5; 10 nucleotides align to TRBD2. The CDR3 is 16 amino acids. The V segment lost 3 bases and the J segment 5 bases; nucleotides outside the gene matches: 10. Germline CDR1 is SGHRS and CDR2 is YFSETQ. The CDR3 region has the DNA TGCGCCAGCAGCTACCCTAGCGGGAGTGGAGGGGAGACCCAGTACTTC. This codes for CASSYPSGSGGETQYF.

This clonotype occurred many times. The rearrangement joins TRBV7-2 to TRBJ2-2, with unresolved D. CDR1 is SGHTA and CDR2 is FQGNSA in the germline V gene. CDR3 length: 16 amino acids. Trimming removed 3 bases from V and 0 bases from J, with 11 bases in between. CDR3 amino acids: CASSLELLPNTGELFF. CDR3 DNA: TGTGCCAGCAGCTTGGAATTACTTCCGAACACCGGGGAGCTGTTTTTT.

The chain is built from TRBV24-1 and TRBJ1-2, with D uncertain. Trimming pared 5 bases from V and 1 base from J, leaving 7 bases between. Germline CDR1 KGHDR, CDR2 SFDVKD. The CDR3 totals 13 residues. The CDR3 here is CATSGSSNYGYTF. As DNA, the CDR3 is TGTGCCACCAGTGGTAGTAGTAACTATGGCTACACCTTC.

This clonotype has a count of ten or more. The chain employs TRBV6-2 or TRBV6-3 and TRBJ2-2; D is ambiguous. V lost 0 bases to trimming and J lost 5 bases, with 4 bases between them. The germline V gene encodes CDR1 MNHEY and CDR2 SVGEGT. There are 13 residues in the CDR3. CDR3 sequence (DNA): TGTGCCAGCAGTTACTCGAGTACCGGGGAGCTGTTTTTT. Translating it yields CASSYSSTGELFF.

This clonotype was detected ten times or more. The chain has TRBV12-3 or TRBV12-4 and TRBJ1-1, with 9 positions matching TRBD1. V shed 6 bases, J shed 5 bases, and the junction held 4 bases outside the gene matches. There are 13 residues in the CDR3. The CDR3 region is CASRVDRGTEAFF. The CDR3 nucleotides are TGTGCCAGCAGGGTTGACAGGGGGACTGAAGCTTTCTTT.

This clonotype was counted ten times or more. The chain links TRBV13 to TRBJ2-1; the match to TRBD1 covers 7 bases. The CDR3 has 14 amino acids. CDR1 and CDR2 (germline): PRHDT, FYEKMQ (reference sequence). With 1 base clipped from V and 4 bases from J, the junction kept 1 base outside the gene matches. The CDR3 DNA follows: TGTGCCAGCAGCTTAGAGGGACAGTACAATGAGCAGTTCTTC. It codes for CASSLEGQYNEQFF.

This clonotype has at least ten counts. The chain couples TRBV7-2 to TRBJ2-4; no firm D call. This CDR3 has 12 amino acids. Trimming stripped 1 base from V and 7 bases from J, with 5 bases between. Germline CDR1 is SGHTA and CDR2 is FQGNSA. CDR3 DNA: TGTGCCAGCAGCTTAGTAGGGAACATTCAGTACTTC. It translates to CASSLVGNIQYF. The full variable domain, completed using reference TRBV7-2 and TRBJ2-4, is GAGVSQSPSNKVTEKGKDVELRCDPISGHTALYWYRQSLGQGLEFLIYFQGNSAPDKSGLPSDRFSAERTGGSVSTLTIQRTQQEDSAVYLCASSLVGNIQYFGAGTRLSVL.

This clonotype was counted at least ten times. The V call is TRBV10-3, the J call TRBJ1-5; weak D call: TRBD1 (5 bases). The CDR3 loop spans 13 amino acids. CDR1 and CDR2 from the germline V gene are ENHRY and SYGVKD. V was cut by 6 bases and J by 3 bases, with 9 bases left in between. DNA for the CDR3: TGTGCCATCAGGGACATAGACAATCAGCCCCAGCATTTT. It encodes CAIRDIDNQPQHF.

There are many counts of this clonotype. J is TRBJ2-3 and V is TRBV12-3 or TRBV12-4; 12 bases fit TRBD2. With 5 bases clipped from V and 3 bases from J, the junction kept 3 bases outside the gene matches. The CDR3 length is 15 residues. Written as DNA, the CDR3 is TGTGCCAGCAGTCCTAGCGGGGGGGCGACAGATACGCAGTATTTT. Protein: CASSPSGGATDTQYF.

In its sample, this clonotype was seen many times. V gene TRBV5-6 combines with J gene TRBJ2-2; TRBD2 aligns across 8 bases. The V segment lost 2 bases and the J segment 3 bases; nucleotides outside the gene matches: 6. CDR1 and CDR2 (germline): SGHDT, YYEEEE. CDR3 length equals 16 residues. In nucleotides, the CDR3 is TGTGCCAGCAGCTTATGGAACGGGGGGGACACCGGGGAGCTGTTTTTT. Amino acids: CASSLWNGGDTGELFF.

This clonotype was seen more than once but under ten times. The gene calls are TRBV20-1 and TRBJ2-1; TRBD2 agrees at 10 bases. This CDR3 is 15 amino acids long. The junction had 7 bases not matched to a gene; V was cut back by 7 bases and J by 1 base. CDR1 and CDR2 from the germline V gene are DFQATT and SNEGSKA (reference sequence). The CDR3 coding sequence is TGCAGTGGCCCGGAGCGGGAGGGGTCCTACAATGAGCAGTTCTTC. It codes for CSGPEREGSYNEQFF.

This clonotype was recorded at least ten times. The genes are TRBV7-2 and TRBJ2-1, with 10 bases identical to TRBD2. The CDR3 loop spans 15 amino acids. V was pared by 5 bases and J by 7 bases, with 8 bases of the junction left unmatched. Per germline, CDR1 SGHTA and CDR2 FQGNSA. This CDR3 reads CASSPQAGGGNEQFF. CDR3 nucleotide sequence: TGTGCCAGCAGCCCTCAAGCGGGAGGGGGAAATGAGCAGTTCTTC. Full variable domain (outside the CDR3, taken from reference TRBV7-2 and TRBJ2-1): GAGVSQSPSNKVTEKGKDVELRCDPISGHTALYWYRQSLGQGLEFLIYFQGNSAPDKSGLPSDRFSAERTGGSVSTLTIQRTQQEDSAVYLCASSPQAGGGNEQFFGPGTRLTVL.

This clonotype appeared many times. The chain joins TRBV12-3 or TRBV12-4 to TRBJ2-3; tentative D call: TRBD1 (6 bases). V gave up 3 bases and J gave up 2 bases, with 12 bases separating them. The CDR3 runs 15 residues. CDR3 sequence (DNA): TGTGCCAGCAGTTTTGGACAGAAAGACACAGATACGCAGTATTTT. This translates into CASSFGQKDTDTQYF.

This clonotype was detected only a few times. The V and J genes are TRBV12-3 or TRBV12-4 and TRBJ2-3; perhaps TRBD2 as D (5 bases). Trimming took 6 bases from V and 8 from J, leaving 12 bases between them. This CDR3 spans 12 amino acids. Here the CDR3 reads CASSPGSSTQYF. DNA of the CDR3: TGTGCCAGCAGCCCGGGGAGCTCTACGCAGTATTTT.

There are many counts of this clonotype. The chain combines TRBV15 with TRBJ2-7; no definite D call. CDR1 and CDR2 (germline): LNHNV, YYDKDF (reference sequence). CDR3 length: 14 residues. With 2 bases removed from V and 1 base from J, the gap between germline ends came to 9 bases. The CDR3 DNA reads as TGTGCCACCAGCAGATTACTTACTTCCTACGAGCAGTACTTC. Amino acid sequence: CATSRLLTSYEQYF.

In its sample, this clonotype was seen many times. The CDR3 sequence: CASSNGGAGGFTEAFF. The DNA of the CDR3 is TGCGCCAGCTCTAATGGGGGGGCCGGGGGCTTCACTGAAGCTTTCTTT. The V gene is TRBV5-1, the J gene TRBJ1-1, with D possibly being TRBD1 (6 bases). The germline V gene encodes CDR1 SGHRS and CDR2 YFSETQ. The CDR3 consists of 16 residues. V was trimmed by 7 bases and J by 4 bases, leaving 23 bases between them. The whole variable domain, remainder taken from reference TRBV5-1 and TRBJ1-1, is KAGVTQTPRYLIKTRGQQVTLSCSPISGHRSVSWYQQTPGQGLQFLFEYFSETQRNKGNFPGRFSGRQFSNSRSEMNVSTLELGDSALYLCASSNGGAGGFTEAFFGQGTRLTVV.

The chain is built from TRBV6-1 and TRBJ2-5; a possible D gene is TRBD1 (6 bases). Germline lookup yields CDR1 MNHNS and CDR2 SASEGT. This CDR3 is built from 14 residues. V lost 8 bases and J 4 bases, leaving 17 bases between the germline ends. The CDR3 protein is CASSFSGQPETQYF. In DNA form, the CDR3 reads TGTGCCAGCTCTTTTTCGGGACAACCAGAGACCCAGTACTTC.

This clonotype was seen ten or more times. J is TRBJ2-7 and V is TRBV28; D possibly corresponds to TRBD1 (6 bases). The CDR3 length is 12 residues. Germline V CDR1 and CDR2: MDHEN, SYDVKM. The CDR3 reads CGPQGSSYEQYF. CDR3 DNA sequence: TGTGGCCCACAGGGCAGCTCCTACGAGCAGTACTTC.

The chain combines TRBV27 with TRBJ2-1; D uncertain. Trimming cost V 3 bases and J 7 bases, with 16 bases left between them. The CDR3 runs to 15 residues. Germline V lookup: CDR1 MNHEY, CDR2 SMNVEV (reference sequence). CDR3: CASSFGVVGSNEQFF. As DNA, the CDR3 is TGTGCCAGCAGTTTCGGAGTAGTCGGGTCGAATGAGCAGTTCTTC.